This passage covers 4 T cell receptor beta chains from one sample sequenced in a study of blood T cell repertoires in COVID-19. Generated by immunoSEQ multiplex PCR, the TCRdb table keeps only in-frame clones and is missing some. The sample holds approximately 350,000 clones, 89% seen once. Sequencing input: peripheral blood. The receptors were gathered from a woman in her thirties with COVID-19, enrolled during active disease.

This clone was seen a few times. The V gene is TRBV5-4, the J gene TRBJ1-2; the match to TRBD1 covers 8 bases. V gave up 1 base and J gave up 6 bases; unmatched junction bases: 8. The CDR3 extends over 15 amino acids. The V gene's germline CDR1 is SGHNT and CDR2 YYREEE (reference sequence). The CDR3 protein is CASSLSPGRGHGYTF. The DNA of the CDR3 is TGTGCCAGCAGCTTGTCACCGGGCAGGGGGCATGGCTACACCTTC. Together with reference TRBV5-4 and TRBJ1-2, the CDR3 gives the full variable domain: ETGVTQSPTHLIKTRGQQVTLRCSSQSGHNTVSWYQQALGQGPQFIFQYYREEENGRGNFPPRFSGLQFPNYSSELNVNALELDDSALYLCASSLSPGRGHGYTFGSGTRLTVV.

This clone has only one observation. CDR3 sequence reads: CASSQGTGKRERPGEQFF. The CDR3 region has the DNA TGTGCCAGCAGCCAGGGTACGGGTAAGCGGGAGAGGCCGGGTGAGCAGTTCTTC. The chain links TRBV27 to TRBJ2-1; 8 positions agree with TRBD2. The CDR3 covers 18 residues. Germline CDR1 and CDR2: MNHEY and SMNVEV (reference sequence). The V segment lost 6 bases and the J segment 9 bases; nucleotides outside the gene matches: 22.

The J gene is TRBJ2-7, the V gene TRBV7-6; the D gene is possibly TRBD2 (5 bases). Germline loops: CDR1 SGHVS, CDR2 FNYEAQ. The V end lost 5 bases, the J end lost 0 bases, and 17 bases lay between the germline ends. The CDR3 extends over 16 amino acids. Written as DNA, the CDR3 is TGTGCCAGCAGCCCGACTGTGGAGGCAGCCTCCTACGAGCAGTACGTC. Translated: CASSPTVEAASYEQYV.

V usage is TRBV5-1 and J usage is TRBJ2-5; 11 bases align to TRBD1. The CDR3 runs to 15 residues. Germline values: CDR1 SGHRS, CDR2 YFSETQ. The V segment lost 5 bases and the J segment 1 base; nucleotides outside the gene matches: 4. The CDR3 nucleotides read TGCGCCAGCAGGAGGACAGGGGGCATCCAAGAGACCCAGTACTTC. This sequence encodes CASRRTGGIQETQYF.